One and the same sample provided the 30 T cell receptor beta chains below, sequenced in a study of blood T cell repertoires in COVID-19. Generated by immunoSEQ multiplex PCR, the TCRdb table keeps only in-frame clones and is missing some. The data show about 70,000 clones, over 75% seen once. The specimen sequenced was peripheral blood. Receptor source: a human donor in a cohort sampled during active COVID-19.

The chain combines TRBV6-2 or TRBV6-3 with TRBJ1-2, with D tentatively TRBD1 (5 bases). Trimming removed 4 bases at V and 4 bases at J, with 10 bases between. The CDR3 is 13 residues long. Looked up from germline, CDR1 is MNHEY and CDR2 is SVGEGT. The CDR3 DNA reads TGTGCCAGCAGTTTCGACAGTGGCTATGGCTACACCTTC. The encoded protein is CASSFDSGYGYTF.

The chain recombines TRBV4-1 with TRBJ1-3; no clear D gene. This CDR3 spans 14 amino acids. Germline loops: CDR1 MGHRA, CDR2 YSYEKL. The germline V and J ends were trimmed by 2 bases and 0 bases, with 5 bases remaining between them. This CDR3 reads CASSQLSSGNTIYF. For the CDR3, the DNA is TGCGCCAGCAGCCAATTGAGCTCTGGAAACACCATATATTTT.

The genes are TRBV27 and TRBJ2-1; TRBD1 matches at 11 bases. V shed 2 bases and J 7 bases; nucleotides not matched to a gene: 4. This CDR3 has 15 amino acids. Germline CDR1 reads MNHEY; CDR2 reads SMNVEV (reference sequence). The CDR3 DNA is TGTGCCAGCAGTTTAGGACAGGGGGCGGAGAATGAGCAGTTCTTC. It specifies CASSLGQGAENEQFF.

About this clone itself: One end of the junction fails to match germline, which may point to a read error. The chain uses TRBV5-1 and TRBJ2-1, with 7 bases fitting TRBD1. CDR1 and CDR2 from the germline V gene are SGHRS and YFSETQ. This CDR3 is 10 amino acids long. In DNA form, the CDR3 reads TGCGCCAGCGGCGACAGGGAGCCGTTCTTC. Translating it yields CASGDREPFF.

The rearrangement uses TRBV30 and TRBJ2-1; D not resolved. The CDR3 runs 13 residues. Trimming left V 0 bases short and J 4 bases short, with 7 bases between. Germline loops: CDR1 GTSNPN, CDR2 SVGIG (reference sequence). The CDR3 bases are TGTGCCTGGAGTGTAAATAGATACAATGAGCAGTTCTTC. This codes for CAWSVNRYNEQFF.

The chain combines TRBV7-9 with TRBJ2-5; D is possibly TRBD1 (6 bases). Trimming shortened V by 9 bases and J by 3 bases, and 14 bases separated the two germline ends. CDR3 length: 13 amino acids. Looked up from germline, CDR1 is SEHNR and CDR2 is FQNEAQ (reference sequence). Written as DNA, the CDR3 is TGTGCCAGGTCGACAGGACCTGAAGAGACCCAGTACTTC. Translated, it gives CARSTGPEETQYF. Complete variable domain (other parts from reference TRBV7-9 and TRBJ2-5): DTGVSQNPRHKITKRGQNVTFRCDPISEHNRLYWYRQTLGQGPEFLTYFQNEAQLEKSRLLSDRFSAERPKGSFSTLEIQRTEQGDSAMYLCARSTGPEETQYFGPGTRLLVL.

This rearrangement joins TRBV7-9 to TRBJ2-1, with D maybe TRBD2 (6 bases). CDR1 is SEHNR and CDR2 is FQNEAQ in the germline V gene (reference sequence). This CDR3 comprises 15 residues. V lost 4 bases, J lost 1 base, and 11 bases lay in between. CDR3 residues: CASSSMTSSYNEQFF. The DNA for the CDR3 is TGTGCCAGCAGCTCAATGACTAGTTCCTACAATGAGCAGTTCTTC. The complete variable domain, with remaining parts taken from reference TRBV7-9 and TRBJ2-1, reads DTGVSQNPRHKITKRGQNVTFRCDPISEHNRLYWYRQTLGQGPEFLTYFQNEAQLEKSRLLSDRFSAERPKGSFSTLEIQRTEQGDSAMYLCASSSMTSSYNEQFFGPGTRLTVL.

The chain has TRBV30 and TRBJ1-4; TRBD1 is a possible D gene (5 bases). CDR3 size: 13 residues. Germline-derived CDR1 and CDR2 are GTSNPN and SVGIG (reference sequence). V lost 5 bases to trimming and J lost 1 base, with 8 bases between them. CDR3 loop: CAWADRTNEKLFF. In nucleotides, the CDR3 is TGTGCCTGGGCAGACAGAACTAATGAAAAACTGTTTTTT.

V usage is TRBV13 and J usage is TRBJ2-3, with D possibly being TRBD2 (5 bases). Trimming took off 5 bases at V and 3 bases at J, with 12 bases between the two ends. CDR1 and CDR2 from the germline V gene are PRHDT and FYEKMQ (reference sequence). The CDR3 is made up of 14 amino acids. Here the CDR3 reads CASSPRTRTDTQYF. For the CDR3, the DNA is TGTGCCAGCAGCCCTAGAACTAGAACAGATACGCAGTATTTT.

This clone occurred a few times. The CDR3 region is CAWSVRGRSNQPQHF. CDR3 DNA: TGTGCCTGGAGTGTACGGGGTAGGAGCAATCAGCCCCAGCATTTT. The chain combines TRBV30 with TRBJ1-5; D is unclear. V was clipped by 0 bases and J by 1 base, with 10 bases between them. This CDR3 spans 15 amino acids. The germline CDR1 and CDR2 sequences are GTSNPN and SVGIG (reference sequence). The full variable domain, its missing parts supplied by reference TRBV30 and TRBJ1-5, is SQTIHQWPATLVQPVGSPLSLECTVEGTSNPNLYWYRQAAGRGLQLLFYSVGIGQISSEVPQNLSASRPQDRQFILSSKKLLLSDSGFYLCAWSVRGRSNQPQHFGDGTRLSIL.

This clone appeared a single time. The CDR3 loop is CASSEGTDNQPQHF. DNA for the CDR3: TGTGCCAGCAGTGAGGGGACAGACAATCAGCCCCAGCATTTT. The chain recombines TRBV28 with TRBJ1-5, with TRBD1 identical over 7 bases. The ends lost 5 bases at V and 3 bases at J; junction bases unmatched: 4. The CDR3 covers 14 residues. Germline V gene lookup returns CDR1 MDHEN and CDR2 SYDVKM.

The chain carries TRBV7-9 and TRBJ2-1; 9 nucleotides match TRBD1. Per germline, CDR1 SEHNR and CDR2 FQNEAQ (reference sequence). Trimming took 5 bases from V and 7 from J; bases not matched to a gene: 9. The CDR3 runs 15 residues. CDR3 sequence reads: CASSPDRGPLNEQFF. DNA of the CDR3: TGTGCCAGCAGCCCGGACAGGGGACCGTTAAATGAGCAGTTCTTC. The entire variable domain, with the rest obtained from reference TRBV7-9 and TRBJ2-1, is as follows: DTGVSQNPRHKITKRGQNVTFRCDPISEHNRLYWYRQTLGQGPEFLTYFQNEAQLEKSRLLSDRFSAERPKGSFSTLEIQRTEQGDSAMYLCASSPDRGPLNEQFFGPGTRLTVL.

The J gene is TRBJ1-2, the V gene TRBV7-9; D call uncertain. Per the germline V gene, CDR1 is SEHNR and CDR2 is FQNEAQ (reference sequence). This CDR3 is built from 15 residues. Between the trimmed V and J ends, which lost 1 base and 4 bases, there was a span of 13 bases. CDR3 region: CASSLDEGDGYGYTF. The CDR3 bases are TGTGCCAGCAGCTTAGATGAGGGCGATGGCTATGGCTACACCTTC.

This chain links TRBV19 with TRBJ1-2; perhaps TRBD1 as D (5 bases). Per germline, CDR1 LNHDA and CDR2 SQIVND (reference sequence). V was cut by 5 bases and J by 0 bases, with 7 bases left in between. This CDR3 comprises 13 residues. CDR3 protein: CASSVTANYGYTF. CDR3 nucleotides: TGTGCCAGTAGTGTGACAGCTAACTATGGCTACACCTTC.

This clone was picked up one time. The chain couples TRBV19 to TRBJ1-2; a possible D gene is TRBD1 (5 bases). Germline assignment: CDR1 LNHDA and CDR2 SQIVND (reference sequence). This CDR3 region has 16 residues. V was clipped by 0 bases and J by 4 bases, with 15 bases between them. CDR3 nucleotide sequence: TGTGCCAGTAGTATAGAACCACAGGATGAAATCTATGGCTACACCTTC. It is translated as CASSIEPQDEIYGYTF.

The genes are TRBV3-1 (or the pseudogene TRBV3-2) and TRBJ1-5, with a tentative D call TRBD1 (5 bases). Germline-derived CDR1 and CDR2 are LGHDT and YNNKEL (reference sequence). The CDR3 is made up of 15 amino acids. The V and J ends lost 5 bases and 1 base respectively, with 12 bases between them. CDR3 in amino acids: CASSSAQGSNQPQHF. In DNA, the CDR3 is TGTGCCAGCAGCTCAGCTCAGGGAAGCAATCAGCCCCAGCATTTT.

This clone has only one observation. Written as DNA, the CDR3 is TGTGCCAGCAGACGCGGACAGACCGGGGAGCTGTTTTTT. This codes for CASRRGQTGELFF. V and J are TRBV6-5 and TRBJ2-2; possible D gene TRBD1, 6 bases. The CDR3 spans 13 residues. Trimming removed 6 bases from V and 5 bases from J, with 10 bases in between. Germline V gives CDR1 MNHEY, CDR2 SVGAGI.

The chain couples TRBV6-2 or TRBV6-3 to TRBJ1-5; weak D call: TRBD1 (6 bases). This CDR3 comprises 17 residues. CDR1 and CDR2 (germline): MNHEY, SVGEGT. V lost 2 bases, J lost 6 bases, and 20 bases lay in between. CDR3 protein: CASSYRGSNLSGQPQHF. DNA for the CDR3: TGTGCCAGCAGTTACAGGGGGTCAAACCTGTCGGGTCAGCCCCAGCATTTT.

This chain uses TRBV7-9 with TRBJ1-2; D gene uncertain. Germline CDR1 and CDR2: SEHNR and FQNEAQ (reference sequence). The CDR3 loop spans 15 amino acids. The V end lost 4 bases, the J end lost 4 bases, and 16 bases lay between the germline ends. CDR3 protein: CASSSLKRAGYGYTF. CDR3 coding DNA: TGTGCCAGCAGCTCCCTAAAGCGGGCGGGCTATGGCTACACCTTC.

The chain links TRBV19 to TRBJ2-7; tentatively, D is TRBD1 (6 bases). From germline, CDR1 is LNHDA and CDR2 SQIVND (reference sequence). The ends were cut back, 3 bases at V and 2 bases at J, with 11 bases in the middle. This CDR3 region has 14 residues. This CDR3 is CASSITGQPYEQYF. CDR3 sequence (DNA): TGTGCCAGTAGTATTACCGGACAGCCCTACGAGCAGTACTTC. The variable domain in full, completed from reference TRBV19 and TRBJ2-7, reads DGGITQSPKYLFRKEGQNVTLSCEQNLNHDAMYWYRQDPGQGLRLIYYSQIVNDFQKGDIAEGYSVSREKKESFPLTVTSAQKNPTAFYLCASSITGQPYEQYFGPGTRLTVT.

This sequence joins TRBV29-1 and TRBJ1-2; 11 nucleotides line up with TRBD1. The CDR3 sequence is 12 residues long. The V gene's germline CDR1 is SQVTM and CDR2 ANQGSEA. The V segment lost 6 bases and the J segment 8 bases; nucleotides outside the gene matches: 5. CDR3 amino acids: CSVGTGGLGYTF. CDR3 in DNA: TGCAGCGTCGGGACAGGGGGGTTGGGCTACACCTTC.

The gene calls are TRBV6-6 and TRBJ1-4; D possibly corresponds to TRBD1 (5 bases). From germline, CDR1 is MNHNY and CDR2 SVGAGI (reference sequence). This CDR3 has 14 amino acids. The V and J ends lost 5 bases and 4 bases respectively, with 11 bases between them. The CDR3 DNA reads TGTGCCAGCAGTCCCAGACAGAGTAATGAAAAACTGTTTTTT. It is translated as CASSPRQSNEKLFF.

The chain employs TRBV19 and TRBJ1-5; D might be TRBD1 (6 bases). The CDR3 consists of 15 residues. Trimming shortened V by 10 bases and J by 6 bases, and 22 bases separated the two germline ends. The germline CDR1 and CDR2 sequences are LNHDA and SQIVND (reference sequence). CDR3 sequence (DNA): TGTGCCACCAGATCCTACGGGGGGCCTCGTCAGCCCCAGCATTTT. It codes for CATRSYGGPRQPQHF.

The chain couples TRBV7-9 to TRBJ1-6; D uncertain. CDR1 is SEHNR and CDR2 is FQNEAQ in the germline V gene (reference sequence). Deletions cut 5 bases from V and 3 bases from J, with 14 bases between. The CDR3 runs 16 residues. This CDR3 is CASSATLAHYNSPLHF. In nucleotides, the CDR3 is TGTGCCAGCAGCGCCACCTTGGCTCACTATAATTCACCCCTCCACTTT.

The chain joins TRBV28 to TRBJ1-5; possible D gene TRBD1, 6 bases. This CDR3 is built from 15 residues. V lost 5 bases, J lost 8 bases, and 19 bases lay in between. Germline loops: CDR1 MDHEN, CDR2 SYDVKM. The CDR3 region has the DNA TGTGCCAGCAGTCCCCAGGACAGTCAACTTAAGCCCCAGCATTTT. Translating it yields CASSPQDSQLKPQHF.

This sequence joins TRBV30 and TRBJ1-1; 7 bases line up with TRBD1. Germline values: CDR1 GTSNPN, CDR2 SVGIG (reference sequence). The CDR3 is 12 residues long. Trimming took 7 bases from V and 6 from J; bases not matched to a gene: 8. CDR3 bases: TGTGCCTCTGACAGGGTACAGGCTGAAGCTTTCTTT. Protein sequence: CASDRVQAEAFF.

The CDR3 here is CASSLRENTIYF. The CDR3 DNA sequence: TGTGCCAGCTCACTGCGTGAAAACACCATATATTTT. The gene calls are TRBV18 and TRBJ1-3, with no clear D. Germline CDR1 and CDR2: KGHSH and LQKENI. This CDR3 is 12 amino acids long. The V gene lost 4 bases and the J gene lost 6 bases, with 7 bases spanning the gap.

This chain connects TRBV5-1 to TRBJ1-1; the match to TRBD1 covers 8 bases. This CDR3 has 15 residues. Germline-derived CDR1 and CDR2 are SGHRS and YFSETQ. Germline trimming cut 4 bases from V and 2 bases from J; bases unmatched to any gene: 7. The CDR3 sequence: CASSTMGQVNTEAFF. CDR3 bases: TGCGCCAGCAGCACGATGGGACAGGTCAACACTGAAGCTTTCTTT.

This chain uses TRBV28 with TRBJ1-2; D may be TRBD1 (5 bases). V was cut by 6 bases and J by 6 bases, with 14 bases left in between. This CDR3 spans 13 amino acids. The germline CDR1 and CDR2 sequences are MDHEN and SYDVKM. CDR3 nucleotide sequence: TGTGCCAGCAGCCCCAGGGAGGCCCATGGCTACACCTTC. Protein product: CASSPREAHGYTF.

For this clone: The germline gene is not matched at one end of the junction; a read error may be the cause. The rearrangement joins TRBV6-5 to TRBJ1-2, with 8 bases aligning to TRBD1. Germline lookup yields CDR1 MNHEY and CDR2 SVGAGI. The CDR3 has 16 amino acids. CDR3 region: CASSYSTPRSGTGLAF. The CDR3 DNA reads TGTGCCAGCAGTTACTCGACACCTCGCTCCGGGACAGGTCTGGCCTTC.